This TCR beta chain was sequenced for a study of blood T cells in healthy people across ages (dated by TCRdb to between 2015 and 2016). Regarding the research as a whole: In model experiments, template switching captured about one uniquely barcoded TCR beta cDNA molecule for every two T cells. The study measured age-related changes in TCR beta repertoire diversity using deep sequencing normalized with unique cDNA molecular identifiers. The donors were split into four age groups: young (average around 15 years), middle-aged (about 40), aged (roughly 68) and long-lived (roughly 77). Donors of different ages were randomly distributed across sequencing lanes to avoid experimental bias. Using the same blood draw, the study looked at two additional independent replicas of 1 million unique cDNA reads for two donors, one aged 18 to 30 and the other aged 80 or older.

About this clonotype: The specificity of this receptor is unknown. No base quality values were provided; no much bigger clone lies one nucleotide off.

Library preparation employed 5' RACE. TCRdb lists the instrument as Illumina HiSeq 2500. A second roughly 6 to 11 cycle PCR used a sample-barcoded 5' primer and a J-beta primer mix. Each TCR beta cDNA molecule received a unique molecular identifier from a template-switch 5' adaptor carrying 12 random nucleotides. Each sample yielded at least 3 million CDR3-containing paired-end reads. First-strand cDNA synthesis was performed from all RNA using the Mint cDNA synthesis kit, with priming by a TRBC-specific oligonucleotide. All cDNA was treated with uracil-DNA glycosylase and then went through a first 18-cycle PCR with the universal primers M1SS and BC2_uni_R. In the source study's methods: For normalization, 1 million high-quality reads were randomly selected from each sample, with every read carrying a distinct molecular identifier. Reads with shared molecular identifiers were discarded instead of being binned into consensus sequences. MiTCR, with a Q25 quality threshold and the strictest error-elimination algorithm, was used for CDR3 identification, clonotype clustering and error correction. Lower-bound total TCR beta diversity was estimated with a nonparametric unseen species model using Euler transformation. In-frame beta chains were kept once TCRdb had trimmed the public reads at Q25 with fastp and called clones with MiXCR. Here each entry gathers all rows of one CDR3 protein and keeps the most common genes and DNA. In this record, the V and J calls reflect TCRdb's handling and not the investigators' own analysis. This sample lists 780,000 or so distinct CDR3 sequences; roughly 56% were detected once. The top ten clones comprise 25% to 30% of the sample.

The 39 donors, aged about 6 to 100 years, were systemically healthy Caucasian individuals from Russia. Around 10 milliliters of peripheral blood were drawn from each donor into EDTA-treated Vacutainer tubes. PBMCs were isolated by Ficoll-Paque density-gradient centrifugation, with at least 6.5 million obtained per sample. Total RNA was extracted from PBMCs with Trizol reagent, with at least 5 micrograms obtained per sample. For every donor, an aliquot of PBMCs went through flow cytometry to measure the percentages of naive CD45RAhigh/CD27high T cells. The CDR3 holds 17 amino acids from the cysteine to the phenylalanine. Of all the DNA, just the CDR3 is kept, 51 bases in frame from base 1. The junction carries 31 bases between V and J, which are trimmed by 6 bases and 11 bases respectively. CDR1 and CDR2 are drawn from the germline V gene (reference sequence): MNHEY, SMNVEV. The paper as a whole reports these results and caveats: The long-lived group showed more naive CD4+ T cells, fewer expanded clones and increased TCR diversity than the aged group, suggesting age selection. Observed TCR beta diversity per million T cells fell roughly linearly with age, and a significant reduction was already apparent by age roughly 41. Because the CMV infection status of the donors was unknown, age-related changes in expanded clonotypes may potentially have been confounded. Estimates of total diversity based on one million sequenced T cells were considered lower bounds and underestimates. A strong correlation was found between observed TCR beta diversity and the percentage of naive T cells measured by flow cytometry. Conclusive comparison of naive and antigen-experienced compartments was prevented by the profiling of bulk unsorted PBMCs.

The sample taken for sequencing was blood. The TCR originated in a man aged 40-49 years in good health. The chain employs TRBV27 and TRBJ2-5; matching of 7 bases hints at TRBD2 as the D gene. CDR3 sequence: CASSPPRESGGPNEQYF. The DNA is TGTGCCAGCAGCCCTCCCCGAGAATCCGGGGGGCCCAATGAGCAGTACTTC.